The text below deals with one T cell receptor (beta chain). Living in about two dozen US areas, the participants were between 18 and 89 years of age. Assignments of participants to cohorts depended upon their own reported clinical history. The data derive from a study of blood T cell repertoires in COVID-19. Profiled with immunoSEQ multiplex PCR; TCRdb holds only in-frame clones, not every one. The repertoire holds almost 250,000 clones, 65% to 90% seen once, with around 9.8% in the top ten. The CDR3 is made up of 14 amino acids. V dropped 4 bases and J dropped 0 bases, with 7 bases sitting between them. CDR1 and CDR2 from the germline V gene are MNHEY and SMNVEV (reference sequence).

The specimen sequenced was PBMCs or T cells enriched from blood (not recorded which). This chain links TRBV27 with TRBJ1-3; D gene uncertain. The sequence derives from a woman between 50 and 59 years old with acute COVID-19. The CDR3 region is CASSYRSSGNTIYF. In nucleotides, the CDR3 is TGTGCCAGCAGTTACCGGAGCTCTGGAAACACCATATATTTT.